This TCR beta chain was recorded in a study of CD4 T cell repertoires in COVID-19. The protocol was immunoSEQ multiplex PCR, while the TCRdb copy is restricted to in-frame clones and leaves out a portion. The sample consists of approximately 75,000 clones, 83% of them appearing once. The clonotype originates from a human donor who had COVID-19. The sample consisted of CD4+ T cells from peripheral blood, taken after recovery from COVID-19.

For the CDR3, the DNA is TGTGCCAGCAGCCGGGAGGGCCTAAGCACAGATACGCAGTATTTT. Residues: CASSREGLSTDTQYF. The chain carries TRBV28 and TRBJ2-3; 8 bases agree with TRBD2. The germline V gene encodes CDR1 MDHEN and CDR2 SYDVKM. Losses at the gene ends were 6 bases for V and 0 bases for J; bases not matched to a gene: 5. The length of the CDR3 is 15 residues.